This T cell receptor (beta chain) was sequenced during a study of pediatric ulcerative colitis. No immunosuppressive drugs were given to ulcerative colitis patients before diagnostic colonoscopy. This clone was detected only a few times. The assay was run at survey level. Repertoires were generated with immunoSEQ multiplex PCR, while TCRdb's copy carries only in-frame clones and drops some. The sample holds 60,000 or so clones, more than 60% seen once. The sequenced sample was blood. This receptor was identified in a boy between 10 and 17 years old with moderate ulcerative colitis.

This chain's CDR3 is CASSATRVNEQFF. In DNA, the CDR3 is TGTGCCAGCAGCGCAACTAGGGTGAATGAGCAGTTCTTC. J is TRBJ2-1 and V is TRBV9; weak D call: TRBD2 (5 bases). The V gene lost 3 bases and the J gene lost 7 bases, with 11 bases spanning the gap. Germline lookup yields CDR1 SGDLS and CDR2 YYNGEE. This CDR3 region has 13 residues.